This T cell receptor (beta chain) comes out of a study of metastatic and nonmetastatic thyroid tumors. Patients were all untreated before their thyroid surgery. This clone was seen many times. TCRdb re-called clones from the PCR reads using MiXCR. The sample carries about 22,000 clones, roughly 18% recorded once. The origin of this receptor is a male donor with papillary thyroid cancer or a benign thyroid nodule (not recorded which). Some clones in this sample may be carry-over from other donors' samples. The sample was adjacent normal tissue.

CDR3 protein: CACECRGLGNTIYF. In nucleotides, the CDR3 is TGTGCCTGTGAATGCAGGGGGCTAGGAAACACCATATATTTT. The chain uses TRBV6-1 and TRBJ1-3; TRBD1 agrees at 8 bases. Trimming removed 11 bases from V and 4 bases from J; junction bases left unmatched: 10. CDR1 is MNHNS and CDR2 is SASEGT in the germline V gene. The CDR3 has 14 amino acids.